This TCR beta chain was sequenced during a study of blood T cells in healthy people across ages. Findings and caveats of the study: Per million T cells, TCR beta diversity dropped roughly linearly as age increased.

Primers used in a second PCR of roughly 6 to 11 cycles were a sample-barcoded 5' primer and a J-beta primer mix. A single record per CDR3 protein comes from TCRdb applying MiXCR to the 5' RACE reads. The table includes around 1,900,000 distinct CDR3 sequences, roughly two fifths detected once. Comment on this clonotype: Its antigen is still unknown.

In each sample, at least 7 million PBMCs were isolated. The specimen was blood. The clonotype comes from a human donor in good health.

The CDR3: CASSMHLGLNTEAFF. The CDR3 nucleotides are TGTGCCAGTAGTATGCATTTAGGGCTCAACACTGAAGCTTTCTTT. The chain employs TRBV19 and TRBJ1-1; D unclear. Germline CDR1 reads LNHDA; CDR2 reads SQIVND (reference sequence). V lost 3 bases and J 2 bases, leaving 13 bases between the germline ends. The CDR3 contains 15 residues.